This record concerns one TCR beta chain sequence. Participants were aged about 18 to 100 years, lived in roughly 23 US areas, and enrolled virtually. Participants' reported clinical history set cohort assignment. This sample was included in a study of blood T cell repertoires in COVID-19. Profiled with immunoSEQ multiplex PCR; TCRdb holds only in-frame clones, not every one. Of approximately 300,000 clones listed, about 92% are singletons. This TCR came from a man aged 55 to 70 who had recovered from COVID-19. Sequencing was done on a sample of PBMCs or T cells enriched from blood (not recorded which).

Here the CDR3 DNA reads TGTGCCAGCACGACAGGGAGATACGAGCAGTACTTC. Translating it yields CASTTGRYEQYF. The chain has TRBV7-9 and TRBJ2-7; 7 positions match TRBD1. V shed 7 bases and J 4 bases; nucleotides not matched to a gene: 4. Germline V gene data show CDR1 as SEHNR and CDR2 as FQNEAQ (reference sequence). The length of the CDR3 is 12 residues. Full variable domain (rest looked up from reference TRBV7-9 and TRBJ2-7): DTGVSQNPRHKITKRGQNVTFRCDPISEHNRLYWYRQTLGQGPEFLTYFQNEAQLEKSRLLSDRFSAERPKGSFSTLEIQRTEQGDSAMYLCASTTGRYEQYFGPGTRLTVT.